This T cell receptor beta chain was recorded in a study of CD8+CD57+ T cells in acquired aplastic anemia. Study-level background: Average DNA yield from sorted CD4+ and CD8+ cells was around 3.2 ug. The average read count for CD4+ cells in healthy donors was around 10 million.

Study outcomes and limitations: The number of CD8+ CDR3 sequences shared by patients and controls was approximately 30. Controls and patients did not differ significantly in CD8+ Simpson's diversity.

Genomic DNA templated the TCR beta VDJ and CDR3 profiling. TCRdb ran MiXCR on the reads and lists one entry per CDR3 protein. The sample has about 110,000 distinct CDR3 sequences, 50% to 65% seen once. This clonotype was recorded many times. The antigen remains unidentified. Germline V gene sequence: CDR1 SGHAT, CDR2 FQDESV (reference sequence). Trimming took off 5 bases at V and 1 base at J, with 14 bases between the two ends. There are 15 residues in the CDR3. This rearrangement joins TRBV11-1 to TRBJ1-1; D uncertain. This receptor was taken from a human donor in good health, serving as a control. The sequencing input was sorted CD4+, CD8+, or CD8+CD57+ T cells (not recorded which) from PBMCs. The CDR3 reads CASSPTLDGNTEAFF. The CDR3, as DNA: TGTGCCAGCAGCCCAACTTTAGACGGGAACACTGAAGCTTTCTTT.